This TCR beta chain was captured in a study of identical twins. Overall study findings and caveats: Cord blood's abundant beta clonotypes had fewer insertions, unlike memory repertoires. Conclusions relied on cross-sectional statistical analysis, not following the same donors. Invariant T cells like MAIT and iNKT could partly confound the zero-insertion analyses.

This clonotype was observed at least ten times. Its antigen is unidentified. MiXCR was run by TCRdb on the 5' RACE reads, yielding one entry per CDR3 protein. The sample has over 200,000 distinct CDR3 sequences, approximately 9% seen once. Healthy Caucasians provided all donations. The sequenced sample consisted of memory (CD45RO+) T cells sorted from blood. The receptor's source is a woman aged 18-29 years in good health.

CDR3 loop: CASSQEGVGGNIQYF. DNA of the CDR3: TGTGCCAGCAGCCAAGAAGGGGTTGGGGGAAACATTCAGTACTTC. The V gene is TRBV3-1, the J gene TRBJ2-4, with D perhaps TRBD1 or TRBD2 (5 bases each). The germline V gene has CDR1 LGHDT and CDR2 YNNKEL (reference sequence). Trimming cost V 0 bases and J 6 bases, with 12 bases left between them. CDR3 length: 15 amino acids.